This T cell receptor beta chain stems from a study of a mutant IDH1 vaccine in newly diagnosed glioma. Assay used: immunoSEQ multiplex PCR; TCRdb lists only in-frame clones, some missing. The repertoire holds approximately 16,000 clones, just under 97% seen once, with roughly 3.7% in the top ten. The time point denotes: baseline, week 1 (first vaccination visit). As to treatment: pre-vaccination baseline after standard-of-care therapy. The donor cohort comprised cases of new WHO grade 3 or 4 IDH1-mutant, ATRX-lost astrocytoma. Germline loops: CDR1 SQVTM, CDR2 ANQGSEA. The V end was cut by 2 bases, the J end by 4 bases, with 20 bases between. This CDR3 contains 16 residues.

The material sequenced was peripheral blood mononuclear cells (PBMCs), taken from a glioma patient treated with radiotherapy, temozolomide or both. The TCR comes from a young woman with glioma. Some clones in this sample may be carry-over from other donors' samples. The chain links TRBV29-1 to TRBJ1-2, with TRBD1 as a possible D gene (6 bases). DNA of the CDR3: TGCAGCGTTGAATATAGGGACACCTTAACAAGCTATGGCTACACCTTC. As protein: CSVEYRDTLTSYGYTF.